The T cell receptor beta chain described here comes from a study of CD8 T cells in ankylosing spondylitis. General observations from the study: Disease-linked clones were CD8+ and relatively rare in peripheral blood. One TCR beta motif, made up of roughly 8 highly homologous variants, appeared characteristic of ankylosing spondylitis blood.

A word on this clonotype: What it binds is not known.

MiXCR, applied by TCRdb to the 5' RACE reads, yields one record per CDR3 protein. The sample holds about 800,000 distinct CDR3 sequences, around 11% seen once. The specimen was blood, either unsorted or a sorted T cell fraction (not recorded which). This clonotype was obtained from a male donor with ankylosing spondylitis.

In DNA form, the CDR3 reads TGCAGTGCTAGAGGGGAGCAGAACTCCTACGAGCAGTACTTC. Translating it yields CSARGEQNSYEQYF. This rearrangement joins TRBV20-1 to TRBJ2-7, with a possible D match to TRBD2 (5 bases). CDR3 length: 14 amino acids. The V gene lost 1 base and the J gene lost 0 bases, with 10 bases spanning the gap. Germline CDR1 reads DFQATT; CDR2 reads SNEGSKA (reference sequence).